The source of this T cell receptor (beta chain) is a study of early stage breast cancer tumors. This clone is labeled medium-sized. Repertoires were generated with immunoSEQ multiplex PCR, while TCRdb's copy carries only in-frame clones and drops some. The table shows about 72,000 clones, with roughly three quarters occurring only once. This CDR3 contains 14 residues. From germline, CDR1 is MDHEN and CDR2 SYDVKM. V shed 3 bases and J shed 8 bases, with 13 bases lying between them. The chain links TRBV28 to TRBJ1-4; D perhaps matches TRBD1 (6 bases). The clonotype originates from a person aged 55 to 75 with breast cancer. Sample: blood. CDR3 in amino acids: CASSLHRAAEKLFF. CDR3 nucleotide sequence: TGTGCCAGCAGTTTGCACAGGGCCGCCGAAAAACTGTTTTTT.